This TCR beta chain was sequenced during a study of blood T cells in healthy people across ages. Study-level points and caveats: Higher naive T cell percentage went strongly together with higher TCR beta diversity. Getting older went along with TCR beta diversity per million T cells dropping roughly linearly.

This clonotype was seen a few times. What it recognizes is unknown. This CDR3 comprises 14 residues. The ends were cut back, 7 bases at V and 0 bases at J, with 13 bases in the middle. Germline V lookup: CDR1 SQVTM, CDR2 ANQGSEA. The use of a sample-barcoded 5' primer and a J-beta primer mix characterized a second PCR of 7 to 11 cycles. TCRdb re-analysed the 5' RACE reads in MiXCR, keeping a single row per CDR3 protein. The sample yields around 700,000 distinct CDR3 sequences, more than 20% seen once. These data were also filed under a second study, of T cells of mothers and their children.

This chain links TRBV29-1 with TRBJ1-3, with D perhaps TRBD1 (5 bases). Sequenced sample: blood. This sequence was found in a boy aged 5-17 years in good health. CDR3 sequence (DNA): TGCAGCGCTGTGACAGTTTACTCTGGAAACACCATATATTTT. Translating it yields CSAVTVYSGNTIYF.